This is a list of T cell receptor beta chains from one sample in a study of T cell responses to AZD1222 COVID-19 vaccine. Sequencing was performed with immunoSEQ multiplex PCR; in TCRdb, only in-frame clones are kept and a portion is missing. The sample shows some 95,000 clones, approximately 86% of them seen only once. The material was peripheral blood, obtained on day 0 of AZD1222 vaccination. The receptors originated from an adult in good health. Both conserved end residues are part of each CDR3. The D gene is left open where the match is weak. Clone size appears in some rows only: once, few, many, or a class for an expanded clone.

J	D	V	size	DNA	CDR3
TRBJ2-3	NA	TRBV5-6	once	TGTGCCAGCAGCTTGATGGCGGCCACGCAGTATTTT	CASSLMAATQYF
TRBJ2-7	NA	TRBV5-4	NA	TGTGCCAGCAGCGGGGACCCAGGGGACGAGCAGTACTTC	CASSGDPGDEQYF
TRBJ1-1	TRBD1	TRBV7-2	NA	TGTGCCAGCAGATCTTCAGGGGGATCTGAAGCTTTCTTT	CASRSSGGSEAFF
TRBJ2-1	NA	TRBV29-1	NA	TGCAGCGTTGTTCAGGGGTTGACCCTTTGGAATGAGCAGTTCTTC	CSVVQGLTLWNEQFF
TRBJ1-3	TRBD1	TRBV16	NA	TGTGCCAGCAGCCAAGGGACAGGGGGCGCTGGAAACACCATATATTTT	CASSQGTGGAGNTIYF
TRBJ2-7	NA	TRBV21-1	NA	TGTGCCAGCAGCAACTCCCTAGCGGGAGTCTACGAGCAGTACTTC	CASSNSLAGVYEQYF
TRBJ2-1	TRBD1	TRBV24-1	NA	TGTGCCACCAGTGATGCGGACAGGGCCAATGAGCAGTTCTTC	CATSDADRANEQFF
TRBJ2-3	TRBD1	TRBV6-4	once	TGTGCCAGCTCAGAGACAGGGGGGAGGACAGATACGCAGTATTTT	CASSETGGRTDTQYF
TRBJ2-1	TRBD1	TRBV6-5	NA	TGTGCCAGCAAGACGGGGGACAGGGATCACAATGAGCAGTTCTTC	CASKTGDRDHNEQFF
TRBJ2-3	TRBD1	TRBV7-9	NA	TGTGCCAGCAGCTCAGGACAGGGGGTAGATACGCAGTATTTT	CASSSGQGVDTQYF
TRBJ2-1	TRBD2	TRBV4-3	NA	TGCGCCAGCAGCCAAGATCGACTAGCGGGTATTGAGCAGTTCTTC	CASSQDRLAGIEQFF
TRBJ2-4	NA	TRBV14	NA	TGTGCCAGCAGCCGAACCGTACCCTTAGCCAAAAACATTCAGTACTTC	CASSRTVPLAKNIQYF
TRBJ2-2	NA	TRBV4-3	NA	TGCGCCAGCAGTGGGGAGGTCCGGACCGGGGAGCTGTTTTTT	CASSGEVRTGELFF
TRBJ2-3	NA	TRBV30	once	TGTGCCTATATCAGCAGAAGCACAGATACGCAGTATTTT	CAYISRSTDTQYF
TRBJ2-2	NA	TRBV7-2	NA	TGTGCCAGCAGCTTACACACCCCGTTCCCCGGGGAGCTGTTTTTT	CASSLHTPFPGELFF
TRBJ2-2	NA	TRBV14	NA	TGTGCCAGCGCACAGTTGAGGGGGGCCTCCGGGGAGCTGTTTTTT	CASAQLRGASGELFF
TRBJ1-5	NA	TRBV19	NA	TGTGCCAGTAGTTTGGGGTGGCAGCCCCAGCATTTT	CASSLGWQPQHF
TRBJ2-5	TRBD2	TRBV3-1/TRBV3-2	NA	TGTGCCAGCAGCCAAGGCGGGGGGAAAGAGACCCAGTACTTC	CASSQGGGKETQYF
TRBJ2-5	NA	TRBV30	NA	TGTGCCTGGTGCCCTTCTAGCCAAGAGACCCAGTACTTC	CAWCPSSQETQYF
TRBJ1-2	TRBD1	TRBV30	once	TGTGCCTGGTCAACAGGGGGTAACTATGGCTACACCTTC	CAWSTGGNYGYTF
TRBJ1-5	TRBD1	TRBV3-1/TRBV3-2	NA	TGTGCCAGCAGCCGGCAGGGGGCTAGTCAGCCCCAGCATTTT	CASSRQGASQPQHF
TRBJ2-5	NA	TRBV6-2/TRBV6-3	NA	TGTGCCAGCAGTTTCCAAGAGACCCAGTACTTC	CASSFQETQYF
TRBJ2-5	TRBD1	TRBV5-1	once	TGCGCCAGCAGCTCGACAGGGGCTTCAACAGAGACCCAGTACTTC	CASSSTGASTETQYF
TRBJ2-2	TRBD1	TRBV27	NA	TGTGCCAGCAGTTTCGGACAGGGGGGGCTGTTTTTT	CASSFGQGGLFF
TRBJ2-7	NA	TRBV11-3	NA	TGTGCCAGCAGCTTATATTGGACCCCATCCCTCTACGAGCAGTACTTC	CASSLYWTPSLYEQYF
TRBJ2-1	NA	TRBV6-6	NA	TGTGCCAGCAGCTCCGGAGGGAACAATGAGCAGTTCTTC	CASSSGGNNEQFF
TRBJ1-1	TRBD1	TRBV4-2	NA	TGTGCCAGCAGCCCTGGGGACAGGGGCTACACTGAAGCCTTCTTT	CASSPGDRGYTEAFF
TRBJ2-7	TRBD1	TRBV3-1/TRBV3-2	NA	TGTGCCAGCAGCCAAGACCTGACCGGGACAGCGCCTCTAGGCCAGAGCTCCTACGAGCAGTACTTC	CASSQDLTGTAPLGQSSYEQYF
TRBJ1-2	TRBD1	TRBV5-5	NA	TGTGCCAGCAGCGTAGGGACAGAGAGAGGGGCTAACACCTTC	CASSVGTERGANTF
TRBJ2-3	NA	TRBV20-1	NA	TGCAGTGCTAGTTTAGTCACAGATACGCAGTATTTT	CSASLVTDTQYF
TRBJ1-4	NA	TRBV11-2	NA	TGTGCCAGCAGCCCGGTTGGGCAGGGAAGGGATGAAAAACTGTTTTTT	CASSPVGQGRDEKLFF
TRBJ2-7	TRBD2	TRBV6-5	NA	TGTGCCAGCAGGGGACTAGCGGAATACGAGCAGTACTTC	CASRGLAEYEQYF
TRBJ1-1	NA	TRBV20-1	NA	TGCAGTGCTAGAAATCCTACAGACCGGGGTTTT	CSARNPTDRGF
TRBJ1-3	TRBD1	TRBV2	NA	TGTGCCAGCCGGGACAGGGCCGGAAACACCATATATTTT	CASRDRAGNTIYF
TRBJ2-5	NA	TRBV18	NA	TGTGCCAGCTCCCAGGGTGGAGGTCAAGAGACCCAGTACTTC	CASSQGGGQETQYF
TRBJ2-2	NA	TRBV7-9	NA	TGTGCCAGCAGCCTGGGGCTTGGGGAGCTGTTTTTT	CASSLGLGELFF
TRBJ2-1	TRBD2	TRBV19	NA	TGTGCCAGGGGGGGTGTGCTAGCGGGGTTCTCCTACAATGAGCAGTTCTTC	CARGGVLAGFSYNEQFF
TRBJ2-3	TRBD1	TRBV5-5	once	TGTGCCAGCAGCTTGGTTGCAGGACAGGGAACAGATACGCAGTATTTT	CASSLVAGQGTDTQYF
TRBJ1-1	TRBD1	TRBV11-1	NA	TGTGCCAGCAGCTTAAGGACAGGGGGTTTCGAAGCTTTCTTT	CASSLRTGGFEAFF
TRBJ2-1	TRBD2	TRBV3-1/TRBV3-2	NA	TGTGCCAGCAGCCTTAGCGGGGGGGCCGGGGATGAGCAGTTCTTC	CASSLSGGAGDEQFF
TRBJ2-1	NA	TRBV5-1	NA	TGCGCCAGCAGCTTGGGGTCAGGGACGCTTATCTCGAATGAGCAGTTCTTC	CASSLGSGTLISNEQFF
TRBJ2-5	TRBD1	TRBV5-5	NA	TGTGCCAGCGGATACAGGGGGAGAGAGACCCAGTACTTC	CASGYRGRETQYF
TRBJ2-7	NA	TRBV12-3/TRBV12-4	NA	TGTGCCAGCAGTTTGGGCTCCTACGAGCAGTACTTC	CASSLGSYEQYF
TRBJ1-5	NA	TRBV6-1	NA	TGTGCCAGCAGTGACCGGAATAGCAATCAGCCCCAGCATTTT	CASSDRNSNQPQHF